This TCR beta chain is from a study of CD8 T cells in ankylosing spondylitis. Study conclusions and caveats: Earlier literature documents some of the motif variants in reactive arthritis synovial fluid and blood. The disease-linked clones had a CD8+ phenotype and low blood frequencies.

Concerning this clonotype: Its antigen is unidentified.

For TCR beta, libraries came from quantitative 5'-RACE with molecular barcodes. TCRdb ran MiXCR on the 5' RACE reads and lists one entry per CDR3 protein. The data show some 270,000 distinct CDR3 sequences, with over 15% seen just once and around 30% held by the top ten. The length of the CDR3 is 12 residues. V lost 6 bases and J 3 bases, leaving 9 bases between the germline ends. Material: blood, either unsorted or a sorted T cell fraction (not recorded which). The TCR was taken from a male donor with ankylosing spondylitis or in good health (not recorded which). This chain joins TRBV12-3 or TRBV12-4 and TRBJ2-7; the D gene is possibly TRBD1 (5 bases). DNA for the CDR3: TGTGCCAGCAGCGAACAGGTCTACGAGCAGTACTTC. Its translation is CASSEQVYEQYF.